These 21 T cell receptor beta chains were all obtained from the same sample, sequenced in a study of CD8+CD57+ T cells in acquired aplastic anemia. TCR beta VDJ and CDR3 profiles were obtained from a genomic DNA template. TCRdb itself ran the reads through MiXCR, one entry per CDR3 protein. The data hold more than 150,000 distinct CDR3 sequences, with just over 45% observed a single time. The sequenced sample was sorted CD4+, CD8+, or CD8+CD57+ T cells (not recorded which) from PBMCs. The receptor source for this set is a human donor in good health.

In this sample, this clonotype turned up a few times. This rearrangement joins TRBV7-9 to TRBJ2-3; a possible D gene is TRBD2 (6 bases). The V gene's germline CDR1 is SEHNR and CDR2 FQNEAQ (reference sequence). This CDR3 region has 11 residues. V lost 8 bases and J 10 bases, leaving 13 bases between the germline ends. Here the CDR3 reads CASYSGRAQYF. Written as DNA, the CDR3 is TGTGCCAGCTATAGCGGTAGGGCGCAGTATTTT.

This clonotype was observed a few times. CDR3 loop: CASSSREAGGYEQYF. CDR3 coding DNA: TGTGCCAGCAGTTCCCGGGAGGCGGGAGGGTACGAGCAGTACTTC. The genes are TRBV27 and TRBJ2-7, with 9 bases lining up with TRBD2. The V segment lost 4 bases and the J segment 4 bases; nucleotides outside the gene matches: 8. The CDR3 has 15 amino acids. In germline, CDR1 is MNHEY, CDR2 SMNVEV (reference sequence).

This chain connects TRBV18 to TRBJ1-2, with TRBD1 matching 7 bases. Per germline, CDR1 KGHSH and CDR2 LQKENI. CDR3 length: 15 amino acids. The J segment lost 4 bases and the V segment lost 2 bases, leaving 7 bases of the junction unmatched. The CDR3 region has the DNA TGTGCCAGCTCACCATCGACAGGGACTAGCTATGGCTACACCTTC. Protein: CASSPSTGTSYGYTF.

The rearrangement uses TRBV11-2 and TRBJ2-1, with TRBD2 matching over 7 bases. The V and J ends lost 2 bases and 5 bases, in that order; junction bases with no gene match: 3. Germline CDR1 reads SGHAT; CDR2 reads FQNNGV. CDR3 length equals 14 residues. The DNA for the CDR3 is TGTGCCAGCAGCTTAATGGCGGGGGACAATGAGCAGTTCTTC. This codes for CASSLMAGDNEQFF. Drawing the rest from reference TRBV11-2 and TRBJ2-1, the complete variable domain is EAGVAQSPRYKIIEKRQSVAFWCNPISGHATLYWYQQILGQGPKLLIQFQNNGVVDDSQLPKDRFSAERLKGVDSTLKIQPAKLEDSAVYLCASSLMAGDNEQFFGPGTRLTVL.

As regards this clonotype: This may be a read error, as it is one base from a much larger clone. The chain has TRBV7-3 and TRBJ2-1, with D unresolved. The CDR3 has 14 amino acids. Per germline, CDR1 SGHTA and CDR2 FQGTGA. In DNA form, the CDR3 reads TGTGCCAGCAGCCCGACACCCTCCTACAATGAGCGGTTCTTC. Protein product: CASSPTPSYNERFF.

This chain uses TRBV5-1 with TRBJ1-2; TRBD1 is a possible D gene (6 bases). V was clipped by 0 bases and J by 6 bases, with 12 bases between them. Germline CDR1 reads SGHRS; CDR2 reads YFSETQ. The length of the CDR3 is 14 residues. DNA of the CDR3: TGCGCCAGCAGCTTGGTACAGGGAGAAGATGGCTACACCTTC. Protein sequence: CASSLVQGEDGYTF.

This clonotype was recorded a few times. The chain combines TRBV24-1 with TRBJ2-5; D remains unclear. Germline lookup yields CDR1 KGHDR and CDR2 SFDVKD. The CDR3 loop spans 15 amino acids. V was shortened by 2 bases and J by 4 bases, with 13 bases between the two germline ends. CDR3 DNA sequence: TGTGCCACCAGTGATTCATCGACGGCTCCAGAGACCCAGTACTTC. Amino acids: CATSDSSTAPETQYF.

This clonotype was recorded at least ten times. J is TRBJ2-3 and V is TRBV29-1; D is unclear. The length of the CDR3 is 12 residues. Trimming removed 4 bases from V and 3 bases from J, with 8 bases in between. Germline V CDR1 and CDR2: SQVTM, ANQGSEA. The CDR3 coding sequence is TGCAGCGTTGGAAGGGTTACAGATACGCAGTATTTT. Residues: CSVGRVTDTQYF.

The rearrangement links TRBV11-2 to TRBJ2-4, with D perhaps given as TRBD1 or TRBD2 (5 bases each). Germline CDR1 reads SGHAT; CDR2 reads FQNNGV. V was shortened by 5 bases and J by 6 bases, with 11 bases between the two germline ends. This CDR3 region has 13 residues. CDR3 nucleotides: TGTGCCAGCAGCCATACCGGGGCAAACATTCAGTACTTC. It yields the protein CASSHTGANIQYF.

The chain carries TRBV10-1 and TRBJ1-6; D is unclear. Germline CDR1 and CDR2: WNHNN and SYGVQD (reference sequence). This CDR3 spans 14 amino acids. Trimming took 7 bases from V and 4 from J, leaving 11 bases between them. CDR3 in amino acids: CASKAGQYNSPLHF. DNA for the CDR3: TGCGCCAGCAAAGCGGGCCAATATAATTCACCCCTCCACTTT.

This clonotype showed up many times. This chain links TRBV12-3 or TRBV12-4 with TRBJ1-2; D is uncertain. The length of the CDR3 is 13 residues. Trimming stripped 6 bases from V and 4 bases from J, with 12 bases between. The chain's CDR3 is CASSQDPSYGYTF. The CDR3 DNA sequence: TGTGCCAGCAGCCAGGACCCATCCTATGGCTACACCTTC.

With respect to this clonotype: An end of the junction does not agree with germline; a read error may underlie this. This chain links TRBV20-1 with TRBJ1-6; D may be TRBD1 (5 bases). The CDR3 is 16 residues long. Germline CDR1 reads DFQATT; CDR2 reads SNEGSKA (reference sequence). CDR3 amino acids: CSAGDLGGGSNSPLHF. The CDR3 DNA sequence: TGCAGTGCTGGAGATCTCGGGGGAGGGTCTAATTCACCCCTCCACTTT.

The chain recombines TRBV25-1 with TRBJ1-1; D is unclear. CDR3 size: 10 residues. From germline, CDR1 is MGHDK and CDR2 SYGVNS. The V and J ends lost 8 bases and 7 bases respectively, with 8 bases between them. This CDR3 reads CASVDGEAFF. The CDR3 bases are TGTGCCAGCGTGGACGGTGAAGCTTTCTTT.

A few counts support this clonotype. One base away lies a much larger clone, so this may be a sequencing read error. V and J are TRBV7-9 and TRBJ1-1; D is possibly TRBD1 (6 bases). Germline CDR1 and CDR2: SEHNR and FQNEAQ (reference sequence). The CDR3 spans 15 residues. CDR3 sequence: CASSSRGRGNAEAFF. CDR3 nucleotides: TGTGCCAGCAGCTCAAGGGGTAGGGGGAACGCTGAAGCTTTCTTT.

Note on this clonotype: Since a much larger clone is just one base distant, this may be a read error. The genes are TRBV19 and TRBJ2-4; a weak D match, TRBD1 (6 bases). V lost 4 bases to trimming and J lost 6 bases, with 19 bases between them. Germline-derived CDR1 and CDR2 are LNHDA and SQIVND (reference sequence). There are 16 residues in the CDR3. The CDR3 here is CASSTRGRSETNIQYF. The CDR3 DNA follows: TGTGCCAGTAGTACCAGGGGACGGTCCGAGACAAACATTCAGTACTTC.

In nucleotides, the CDR3 is TGTGCCACCAGCAGAGTTACTAGCCAAGAGACCCAGTACTTC. Protein sequence: CATSRVTSQETQYF. This sequence joins TRBV15 and TRBJ2-5; D is possibly TRBD2 (5 bases). Deletions cut 1 base from V and 1 base from J, with 7 bases between. This CDR3 region has 14 residues. Germline V lookup: CDR1 LNHNV, CDR2 YYDKDF (reference sequence).

This clonotype was detected ten times or more. This chain connects TRBV24-1 to TRBJ2-1, with TRBD1 matching 11 bases. The CDR3 runs to 15 residues. V trimming: 3 bases; J trimming: 6 bases; junction bases outside the gene matches: 3. CDR1 KGHDR and CDR2 SFDVKD come from the germline V gene. The CDR3 here is CATSDRTGGTNEQFF. The CDR3, as DNA: TGTGCCACCAGTGATAGGACAGGGGGCACCAATGAGCAGTTCTTC.

The rearrangement uses TRBV6-4 and TRBJ1-5, with D unclear. The CDR3 has 12 amino acids. The ends were cut back, 3 bases at V and 6 bases at J, with 6 bases in the middle. Germline CDR1 and CDR2: MRHNA and SNTAGT. The CDR3 DNA sequence: TGTGCCAGCAGTGATGCCAGTCAGCCCCAGCATTTT. It is translated as CASSDASQPQHF.

In its sample, this clonotype was seen a few times. This chain uses TRBV11-1 with TRBJ1-6; tentative D call: TRBD1 (5 bases). Germline lookup yields CDR1 SGHAT and CDR2 FQDESV (reference sequence). The ends were cut back, 6 bases at V and 7 bases at J, with 22 bases in the middle. This CDR3 has 17 residues. DNA for the CDR3: TGTGCCAGCAGTGACACACGGGGGGGAGGATGGAATTCACCCCTCCACTTT. This translates into CASSDTRGGGWNSPLHF.

As concerns this clonotype: Possible read error: a much larger clone is one base away. The genes are TRBV7-2 and TRBJ2-3; the D is unclear. The germline V gene has CDR1 SGHTA and CDR2 FQGNSA. V dropped 5 bases and J dropped 2 bases, with 8 bases sitting between them. The length of the CDR3 is 13 residues. CDR3 sequence reads: CASSQESTDTQYF. The CDR3 nucleotides are TGTGCCAGCAGCCAAGAATCCACAGATACGCAGTATTTT.

The V call is TRBV29-1, the J call TRBJ1-1; 7 nucleotides line up with TRBD1. This CDR3 has 13 residues. The J segment lost 1 base and the V segment lost 7 bases, leaving 6 bases of the junction unmatched. Per the germline V gene, CDR1 is SQVTM and CDR2 is ANQGSEA. CDR3 sequence (DNA): TGCAGCGGCGTGGACAGGACGAACACTGAAGCTTTCTTT. It codes for CSGVDRTNTEAFF.